What follows are 29 T cell receptor beta chains derived from one specimen sequenced in a study of T-cell reconstitution after alpha-beta-depleted transplantation in children. Unique molecular identifiers were built into the TCRbeta library. MiXCR was run by TCRdb on the PCR reads, yielding one entry per CDR3 protein. This table holds roughly 200,000 distinct CDR3 sequences, 11% found once. Sequenced here: PBMCs, sampled before TCRalphabeta/CD19-depleted stem cell transplant. The origin of the receptors is a child less than two years old with acute myeloid leukemia, due to receive a stem cell transplant.

Regarding this clonotype: Being one base from a much bigger clone, this may be a read error. The chain has TRBV5-1 and TRBJ2-1; 8 bases agree with TRBD2. From germline, CDR1 is SGHRS and CDR2 YFSETQ. The CDR3 loop spans 15 amino acids. The CDR3 DNA is TGCGCCAGCAGCTTGGCTCTAGCGGGTCAGGCGGAGCAGCTCTTC. This codes for CASSLALAGQAEQLF.

Concerning this clonotype: A clone one base away is much larger, so this may be a read error. This chain links TRBV6-5 with TRBJ2-1; weak D call: TRBD2 (6 bases). Germline V lookup: CDR1 MNHEY, CDR2 SVGAGI. The CDR3 runs to 12 residues. The V and J ends lost 11 bases and 1 base respectively, with 9 bases between them. The CDR3 spells CASGDSYNEQFF. CDR3 DNA: TGTGCCTCGGGGGATTCCTACAATGAGCAGTTCTTC.

The chain joins TRBV19 to TRBJ2-2, with D unclear. The germline V and J ends were trimmed by 7 bases and 3 bases, with 15 bases remaining between them. Per the germline V gene, CDR1 is LNHDA and CDR2 is SQIVND (reference sequence). The CDR3 runs to 15 residues. CDR3 sequence: CASKGSLFYTGELFF. Here the CDR3 DNA reads TGTGCCAGTAAAGGGTCGCTATTCTACACCGGGGAGCTGTTTTTT.

A note on this clonotype: This could be a read error, since a much larger clone is one nucleotide away. This chain uses TRBV20-1 with TRBJ2-3, with TRBD2 matching 9 bases. V lost 6 bases to trimming and J lost 0 bases; unmatched junction nucleotides: 4. The CDR3 covers 14 residues. Germline CDR1 DFQATT, CDR2 SNEGSKA (reference sequence). The CDR3 loop reads CSADSGRSTDTQYF. Written as DNA, the CDR3 is TGCAGTGCGGACAGCGGGAGGAGCACAGATACGCAGTATTTT.

The V call is TRBV20-1, the J call TRBJ2-1; 13 nucleotides match TRBD2. Germline CDR1 and CDR2: DFQATT and SNEGSKA (reference sequence). V gave up 0 bases and J gave up 9 bases; unmatched junction bases: 8. The CDR3 extends over 16 amino acids. CDR3 sequence: CSARDGLGLAGREQFF. The CDR3 DNA reads as TGCAGTGCTAGAGATGGGTTGGGACTAGCGGGACGTGAGCAGTTCTTC.

In this sample, this clonotype turned up many times. The J gene is TRBJ2-7, the V gene TRBV7-9; 11 nucleotides agree with TRBD1. The V gene end was trimmed by 5 bases and the J gene end by 7 bases; junction bases not matched to a gene: 1. The germline CDR1 and CDR2 sequences are SEHNR and FQNEAQ (reference sequence). This CDR3 spans 12 amino acids. CDR3 residues: CASSRDRGEQYF. DNA of the CDR3: TGTGCCAGCAGCCGGGACAGGGGGGAGCAGTACTTC.

Comments on this clonotype: A read error may be the cause here, since a much bigger clone is one base away. V and J are TRBV14 and TRBJ2-5; tentative D call: TRBD1 (5 bases). The CDR3 loop spans 13 amino acids. Germline values: CDR1 SGHDN, CDR2 FVKESK. CDR3 DNA sequence: TGTGTCAGCAGCCCCAGGGTGCAAGAGACCCAGTACTTC. Translation gives CVSSPRVQETQYF.

This clonotype has a count of ten or more. The rearrangement uses TRBV29-1 and TRBJ2-1; D remains unclear. The CDR3 is 14 amino acids. V lost 0 bases, J lost 5 bases, and 11 bases lay in between. Germline CDR1 reads SQVTM; CDR2 reads ANQGSEA. Here the CDR3 DNA reads TGCAGCGTTGAAGAAGGCACATTCGACAATGAGCAGTTCTTC. Amino acids: CSVEEGTFDNEQFF.

This clonotype was observed many times. Here the CDR3 DNA reads TGCAGTGCTAAGACAGCAACTAATGAAAAACTGTTTTTT. Translating gives CSAKTATNEKLFF. The chain combines TRBV20-1 with TRBJ1-4, with a weak D call TRBD1 (5 bases). CDR3 length: 13 amino acids. Per the germline V gene, CDR1 is DFQATT and CDR2 is SNEGSKA (reference sequence). Trimming took off 4 bases at V and 0 bases at J, with 6 bases between the two ends.

This clonotype was observed many times. This chain joins TRBV20-1 and TRBJ1-3; no reliable D call. Deletions cut 3 bases from V and 2 bases from J, with 11 bases between. The CDR3 extends over 14 amino acids. CDR1 and CDR2 (germline): DFQATT, SNEGSKA (reference sequence). The CDR3, as DNA: TGCAGTGCTAGGGGGAAAAGAACTGGAAACACCATATATTTT. It yields the protein CSARGKRTGNTIYF.

This clonotype was observed at least ten times. The chain uses TRBV5-1 and TRBJ1-2; 7 positions match TRBD1. The CDR3 has 13 residues. Germline lookup yields CDR1 SGHRS and CDR2 YFSETQ. The trim removed 4 bases at V and 8 bases at J, leaving 8 bases unmatched. The CDR3 DNA is TGCGCCAGCAGCCGGACAGGAACTGTAGGCTACACCTTC. It codes for CASSRTGTVGYTF.

The chain links TRBV5-1 to TRBJ2-1; D ambiguous. Germline V lookup: CDR1 SGHRS, CDR2 YFSETQ. Trimming took off 4 bases at V and 4 bases at J, with 12 bases between the two ends. This CDR3 is 14 amino acids long. Here the CDR3 reads CASSALATYNEQFF. CDR3 sequence (DNA): TGCGCCAGCAGCGCCCTGGCCACTTACAATGAGCAGTTCTTC.

This clonotype occurred many times. The chain links TRBV20-1 to TRBJ2-1, with no clear D. The CDR3 is made up of 11 amino acids. CDR1 and CDR2 (germline): DFQATT, SNEGSKA (reference sequence). The V end lost 0 bases, the J end lost 7 bases, and 4 bases lay between the germline ends. The CDR3 protein is CSARDRNEQFF. CDR3 bases: TGCAGTGCTAGAGATCGAAATGAGCAGTTCTTC.

This clonotype occurred many times. The chain carries TRBV5-1 and TRBJ2-1; TRBD2 matches at 11 bases. Germline V gene data show CDR1 as SGHRS and CDR2 as YFSETQ. There are 15 residues in the CDR3. V lost 4 bases to trimming and J lost 7 bases; unmatched junction nucleotides: 7. For the CDR3, the DNA is TGCGCCAGCAGCCTATCTAGCGGGAGGAGGAATGAGCAGTTCTTC. It codes for CASSLSSGRRNEQFF.

The CDR3 DNA follows: TGTGCCTTCAGGCCGGGCGGACTAGCGGGAGGGGTTTCCTACAATGAGCAGTTCTTC. This encodes CAFRPGGLAGGVSYNEQFF. The V gene is TRBV12-3 or TRBV12-4, the J gene TRBJ2-1; 15 nucleotides line up with TRBD2. The V and J ends lost 11 bases and 1 base, in that order; junction bases with no gene match: 15. The length of the CDR3 is 19 residues.

This clonotype was observed a handful of times. This rearrangement joins TRBV5-1 to TRBJ1-5; weak D call: TRBD1 (5 bases). The CDR3 has 13 residues. CDR1 SGHRS and CDR2 YFSETQ come from the germline V gene. V dropped 3 bases and J dropped 7 bases, with 11 bases sitting between them. As DNA, the CDR3 is TGCGCCAGCAGCTGGGGGGGAGAGCAGCCCCAGCATTTT. This translates into CASSWGGEQPQHF.

Only a few counts were recorded for this clonotype. The chain employs TRBV10-3 and TRBJ2-6; D not resolved. The CDR3 loop spans 15 amino acids. V shed 10 bases and J shed 1 base, with 14 bases lying between them. Germline V lookup: CDR1 ENHRY, CDR2 SYGVKD. The CDR3 bases are TGTGCCACCTTTTGGGGTGCGTCTGGGGCCAACGTCCTGACTTTC. It encodes CATFWGASGANVLTF.

This clonotype was counted many times. The chain couples TRBV3-1 to TRBJ2-3; 8 nucleotides agree with TRBD2. CDR1 is LGHDT, CDR2 YNNKEL, per germline (reference sequence). CDR3 length: 14 residues. Trimming cost V 3 bases and J 4 bases; bases outside gene matches: 3. DNA for the CDR3: TGTGCCAGCAGCCACAGCGGGAGAGCAGATACGCAGTATTTT. This encodes CASSHSGRADTQYF.

This clonotype was counted at least ten times. The gene calls are TRBV5-1 and TRBJ2-3, with D uncertain. The germline gives CDR1 SGHRS, CDR2 YFSETQ. The CDR3 is 15 amino acids. The germline V and J ends were trimmed by 0 bases and 3 bases, with 11 bases remaining between them. CDR3: CASSLDPPRTDTQYF. CDR3 DNA: TGCGCCAGCAGCTTGGACCCCCCTAGAACAGATACGCAGTATTTT.

This clonotype was seen repeatedly, ten times or more. The rearrangement joins TRBV9 to TRBJ1-6; D call uncertain. Deletions cut 0 bases from V and 10 bases from J, with 11 bases between. Germline lookup yields CDR1 SGDLS and CDR2 YYNGEE. The CDR3 extends over 14 amino acids. The CDR3 sequence: CASSVDGTGSPLHF. CDR3 sequence (DNA): TGTGCCAGCAGCGTAGATGGCACGGGGTCACCCCTCCACTTT.

This clonotype was observed many times. The chain recombines TRBV12-3 or TRBV12-4 with TRBJ1-2; D unresolved. There are 12 residues in the CDR3. V lost 3 bases, J lost 7 bases, and 9 bases lay in between. For the CDR3, the DNA is TGTGCCAGCAGTTTCTGGGATTCTGGCTACACCTTC. The encoded protein is CASSFWDSGYTF.

This clonotype has ten or more counts. The genes are TRBV7-3 and TRBJ2-1; D ambiguous. Between the trimmed V and J ends, which lost 0 bases and 6 bases, there was a span of 3 bases. Looked up from germline, CDR1 is SGHTA and CDR2 is FQGTGA. The CDR3 contains 12 residues. CDR3 loop: CASSLTGNEQFF. The CDR3 DNA reads as TGTGCCAGCAGCTTAACGGGCAATGAGCAGTTCTTC.

The chain employs TRBV14 and TRBJ2-1, with 14 bases lining up with TRBD2. The trim removed 1 base at V and 12 bases at J, leaving 5 bases unmatched. Germline values: CDR1 SGHDN, CDR2 FVKESK. This CDR3 has 15 residues. The CDR3 sequence is CASSQGTSGRRGQFF. CDR3 bases: TGTGCCAGCAGCCAAGGGACTAGCGGGAGGAGGGGGCAGTTCTTC.

This clonotype was seen repeatedly, ten times or more. The genes are TRBV9 and TRBJ1-6, with TRBD1 matching over 12 bases. Germline lookup yields CDR1 SGDLS and CDR2 YYNGEE. The CDR3 has 15 residues. Trimming cost V 0 bases and J 10 bases; bases outside gene matches: 2. CDR3 residues: CASSVEGTGGSPLHF. The CDR3 bases are TGTGCCAGCAGCGTAGAGGGGACAGGGGGCTCACCCCTCCACTTT.

This clonotype has at least ten counts. The J gene is TRBJ2-7, the V gene TRBV28; D is uncertain. Germline loops: CDR1 MDHEN, CDR2 SYDVKM. V was trimmed by 2 bases and J by 2 bases, leaving 10 bases between them. The CDR3 totals 14 residues. The DNA for the CDR3 is TGTGCCAGCAGTTTACGGCCGAGCACCTACGAGCAGTACTTC. Translated: CASSLRPSTYEQYF.

This clonotype was detected ten times or more. The CDR3 region is CSAVISTDTQYF. CDR3 nucleotides: TGCAGTGCTGTTATAAGCACAGATACGCAGTATTTT. This chain connects TRBV20-1 to TRBJ2-3; D remains ambiguous. V was cut by 5 bases and J by 0 bases, with 6 bases left in between. Germline CDR1 and CDR2: DFQATT and SNEGSKA (reference sequence). The CDR3 is 12 residues long.

The V gene is TRBV5-1, the J gene TRBJ2-1; D might be TRBD1 or TRBD2, each matching 5 bases. The germline gives CDR1 SGHRS, CDR2 YFSETQ. This CDR3 has 13 amino acids. Trimming took off 7 bases at V and 8 bases at J, with 16 bases between the two ends. The CDR3 loop is CASVGALGDEQFF. CDR3 nucleotide sequence: TGCGCCAGCGTCGGGGCCCTTGGCGATGAGCAGTTCTTC.

This chain uses TRBV19 with TRBJ2-2, with 9 bases matching TRBD2. Germline V gives CDR1 LNHDA, CDR2 SQIVND (reference sequence). CDR3 size: 14 residues. Germline trimming cut 3 bases from V and 8 bases from J; bases unmatched to any gene: 4. CDR3 sequence reads: CASSILSGRGELFF. The CDR3 DNA reads as TGTGCCAGTAGTATCCTTAGCGGGAGAGGGGAGCTGTTTTTT.

This clonotype came up many times. The J gene is TRBJ2-5, the V gene TRBV7-8; D is unclear. The CDR3 extends over 15 amino acids. Trimming removed 1 base at V and 1 base at J, with 10 bases between. Germline V gene lookup returns CDR1 SGHVS and CDR2 FQNEAQ. The CDR3 loop is CASSLVVNPQETQYF. In DNA form, the CDR3 reads TGTGCCAGCAGCTTAGTGGTAAACCCCCAAGAGACCCAGTACTTC.